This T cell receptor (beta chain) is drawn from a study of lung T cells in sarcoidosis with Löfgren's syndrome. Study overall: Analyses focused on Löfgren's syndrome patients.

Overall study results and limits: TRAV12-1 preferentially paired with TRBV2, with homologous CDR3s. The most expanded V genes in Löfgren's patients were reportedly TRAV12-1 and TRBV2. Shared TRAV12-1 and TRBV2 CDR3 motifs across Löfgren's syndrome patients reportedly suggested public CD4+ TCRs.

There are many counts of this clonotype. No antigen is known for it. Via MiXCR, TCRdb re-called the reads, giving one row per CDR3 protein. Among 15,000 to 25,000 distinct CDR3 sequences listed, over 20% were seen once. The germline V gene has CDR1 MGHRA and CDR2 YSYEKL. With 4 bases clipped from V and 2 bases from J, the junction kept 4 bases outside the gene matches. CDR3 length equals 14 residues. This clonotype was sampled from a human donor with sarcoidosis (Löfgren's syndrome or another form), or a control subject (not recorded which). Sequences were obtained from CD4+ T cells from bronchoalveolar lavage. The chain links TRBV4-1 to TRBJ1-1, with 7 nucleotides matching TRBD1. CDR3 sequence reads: CASSPRQGNTEAFF. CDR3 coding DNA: TGCGCCAGCAGCCCCCGACAGGGAAACACTGAAGCTTTCTTT.